Described below is a single TCR beta chain sequence and its context. The antigen is undetermined. The CDR3 runs 12 residues. Germline values: CDR1 SQVTM, CDR2 ANQGSEA. Trimming left V 6 bases short and J 8 bases short, with 13 bases between. The data stem from a study of post-analysis software for immune sequencing data. General study findings and limits: Compared with controls, patients had more of roughly 5 TRBV segments, including TRBV5-6, TRBV5-1 and TRBV20-1.

Unique molecular identifiers tagged the TCR beta cDNA libraries. TCRdb passed the PCR reads through MiXCR, listing each CDR3 protein once. The data contain more than 500,000 distinct CDR3 sequences, around 34% of them singletons. Material for sequencing was blood. The chain is built from TRBV29-1 and TRBJ1-4, with a weak D call TRBD1 (5 bases). The sequence derives from a girl between 2 and 17 years old with multiple sclerosis. This CDR3 is CSVLSGGEKLFF. CDR3 nucleotides: TGCAGCGTCCTAAGTGGGGGAGAAAAACTGTTTTTT.